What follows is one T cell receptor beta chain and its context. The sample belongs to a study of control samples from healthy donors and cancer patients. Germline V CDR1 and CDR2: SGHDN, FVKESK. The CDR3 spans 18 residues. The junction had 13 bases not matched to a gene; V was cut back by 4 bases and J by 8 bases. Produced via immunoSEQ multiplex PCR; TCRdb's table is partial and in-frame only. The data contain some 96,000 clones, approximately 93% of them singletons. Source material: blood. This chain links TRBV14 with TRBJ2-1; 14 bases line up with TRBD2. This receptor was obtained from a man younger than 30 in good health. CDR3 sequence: CASSLRLAGGQREHEQFF. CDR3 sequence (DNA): TGTGCCAGCAGCCTTCGACTAGCGGGAGGGCAAAGGGAACATGAGCAGTTCTTC.